This T cell receptor beta chain was observed in a study of early T cells in non-severe SARS-CoV-2 infection. TCRdb re-called the 5' RACE reads through MiXCR, storing one row per CDR3 protein. The data contain tens of thousands of distinct CDR3 sequences, 10% to 15% of them singletons. The CDR3 covers 15 residues. Germline CDR1 reads SGHDT; CDR2 reads YYEEEE. V was shortened by 4 bases and J by 6 bases, with 19 bases between the two germline ends. This clonotype has at least ten counts. The sequenced sample consisted of whole blood. The chain carries TRBV5-6 and TRBJ1-1; tentative D call: TRBD1 (5 bases). The clonotype comes from an adult who was a healthcare worker with PCR-confirmed SARS-CoV-2 infection or an uninfected control (not recorded which). CDR3 sequence: CASSRSSGRAPEAFF. CDR3 DNA sequence: TGTGCCAGCAGCCGGAGTTCCGGCAGGGCTCCTGAAGCTTTCTTT. Variable domain in full (rest from reference TRBV5-6 and TRBJ1-1): DAGVTQSPTHLIKTRGQQVTLRCSPKSGHDTVSWYQQALGQGPQFIFQYYEEEERQRGNFPDRFSGHQFPNYSSELNVNALLLGDSALYLCASSRSSGRAPEAFFGQGTRLTVV.